The T cell receptor (beta chain) described here comes from a study of T cell responses to AZD1222 COVID-19 vaccine. Study results and limitations: Compared with day 0, the breadth and depth of the Spike-specific TCR repertoire rose significantly after two doses of AZD1222. Vaccine-related CD4 TCRs covered spike, predominating at 160-218 and 743-854. Only a handful of people who got AZD1222 tested seropositive at baseline.

In regard to this clone: Its target is not known.

Here immunoSEQ multiplex PCR was the method, and the copy in TCRdb shows in-frame clones only, minus some. This table has more than 80,000 clones, approximately 90% appearing once. Germline loops: CDR1 MGHDK, CDR2 SYGVNS. The CDR3 totals 13 residues. J gave up 4 bases and V 7 bases, and 2 bases lay outside the gene matches. The chain has TRBV25-1 and TRBJ2-1, with 9 bases aligning to TRBD2. This sequence was found in an adult who received the AZD1222 COVID-19 vaccine. The sequencing here drew on peripheral blood, taken 28 days after the second AZD1222 dose. Here the CDR3 reads CASNLAGYNEQFF. Written as DNA, the CDR3 is TGTGCCAGCAATCTAGCGGGATACAATGAGCAGTTCTTC.